This T cell receptor beta chain was identified in a study of T cell responses to AZD1222 COVID-19 vaccine. The study, taken as a whole, reports: Mostly white British, mostly female donors; authors suggested clonal diversity may be underestimated. Repertoire collection took place solely once the T cell response had peaked.

Comment on this clone: Its antigen remains unidentified.

Trimming shortened V by 0 bases and J by 9 bases, and 19 bases separated the two germline ends. Germline V gene data show CDR1 as SGDLS and CDR2 as YYNGEE. The CDR3 totals 16 residues. Data came from immunoSEQ multiplex PCR; TCRdb stores just in-frame clones and leaves some out. The sample consists of about 140,000 clones, about nine tenths of them appearing once. This TCR derives from an adult in good health. This chain connects TRBV9 to TRBJ2-1; maybe TRBD2 (6 bases). Sequenced material: peripheral blood, taken on day 0 of AZD1222 vaccination. CDR3 amino acids: CASSVAFRLESVEQFF. In nucleotides, the CDR3 is TGTGCCAGCAGCGTAGCTTTCCGACTAGAGTCGGTTGAGCAGTTCTTC. The full variable domain, in which reference TRBV9 and TRBJ2-1 provide the parts outside the CDR3, is DSGVTQTPKHLITATGQRVTLRCSPRSGDLSVYWYQQSLDQGLQFLIQYYNGEERAKGNILERFSAQQFPDLHSELNLSSLELGDSALYFCASSVAFRLESVEQFFGPGTRLTVL.